The TCR beta chain described here comes from a study of naive and memory T cell subsets. CDR3 length equals 14 residues. V shed 3 bases and J shed 2 bases, with 8 bases lying between them. Germline V lookup: CDR1 MNHEY, CDR2 SMNVEV (reference sequence). Both TRBC1 and TRBC2 were covered by a beta constant-region primer of two equimolar oligonucleotides. Four rounds of PCR amplified the ligated cDNA using nested alpha and beta constant-region primers plus SP2. An oligonucleotide with the SP2 primer and a 12-nucleotide UMI was ligated to the cDNA 3' end. Each CDR3 protein gets one entry after TCRdb re-called the UMI-ligation and nested PCR reads with MiXCR. The sample carries about 140,000 distinct CDR3 sequences, around 21% recorded once. Study-wide results and limits: Especially in CD8 cells, naive repertoires contained a few larger clonotypes, possibly CD45RA-re-expressing memory cells.

With respect to this clonotype: The target antigen is unknown.

The sequence came from a human donor in good health. Sequences were obtained from naive CD8+ T cells from blood. The rearrangement links TRBV27 to TRBJ2-1; D gene uncertain. The CDR3 loop is CASSLGSPYNEQFF. In nucleotides, the CDR3 is TGTGCCAGCAGTTTGGGCAGTCCCTACAATGAGCAGTTCTTC.